This T cell receptor (beta chain) was documented in a study of siplizumab effects on memory and regulatory T cells (dated by TCRdb to about 2019). For context, the study as a whole: The study examined how the anti-CD2 antibody siplizumab affects alloreactive T-cell subsets in allogeneic mixed lymphocyte reactions built from human PBMCs. The study at large found these results: About 75-95% of proliferating CD4+ or CD8+ clones could not be given a naive or memory phenotype. Unstimulated naive T cells appeared to be more diverse than memory T cells, and naive cells seemed to make a substantial contribution to the alloresponse. Among mappable alloreactive CD4+ clones, the Treg-derived fraction averaged around 63% with siplizumab versus about 25% in control reactions. Whether proliferating Tregs from siplizumab cultures were suppressive was not functionally confirmed. The cumulative frequency of alloreactive sequences traceable to unstimulated CD4+ memory T cells was significantly reduced by siplizumab. Because sequences below about 10^-5 frequency were poorly captured, only a minor fraction of alloreactive clones could be mapped to unstimulated subsets.

Libraries were constructed by the immunoSEQ multiplex PCR assay. About 10^5 TCR templates per sample were assayed by the deep sequencing platform. Genomic DNA extracted from sorted T cells was used for TCRbeta CDR3 sequencing. In the original analysis: Clonal analysis of TCRbeta CDR3 data was done in the R programming language. Alloreactive CD4+ and CD8+ clones were defined by comparing unstimulated samples with post-reaction CFSE-low samples. By matching sequences to the repertoires of sorted unstimulated Treg and non-Treg cells, each alloreactive CD4+ clone was assigned a regulatory or non-regulatory origin. This immuneACCESS table, as held by TCRdb, lists in-frame sequences with V and J called but not all clones. Of the missing ones, under half trace to an unresolved V gene in checked studies; the others have no known cause. V, J and clone size are taken as reported in that table, and D and trimming were inferred from the DNA itself. The sample table shows about 75,000 clones, and 93% are seen once. Of the sample, roughly 5.2% falls within the top ten clones.

Sorted unstimulated T cells and proliferating T cells recovered from mixed lymphocyte reactions underwent TCRbeta CDR3 sequencing. Fresh whole blood from roughly nine HLA-typed healthy donors was used as the source from which PBMCs were isolated. With regard to this clone: Its antigen remains unidentified. No clone much larger than this one lies a single base away; base qualities are absent.

The germline V gene (reference sequence) sets CDR1 to GTSNPN and CDR2 to SVGIG. Measured from the cysteine to the phenylalanine, the CDR3 is 12 residues long. The retained sequence is limited to the CDR3, 36 bases, with the frame set at the first base. V drops 5 bases and J drops 1 base, leaving 5 bases in between. The chain joins TRBV30 to TRBJ2-2; the D gene assignment is ambiguous. The sample was CD8+ T cells sorted from blood. The source is a human donor in good health. The DNA reads TGTGCCTGGCAGGAGAACACCGGGGAGCTGTTTTTT. It translates as CAWQENTGELFF. Reference TRBV30 and TRBJ2-2 genes cover what lies past the CDR3, so the full variable domain is SQTIHQWPATLVQPVGSPLSLECTVEGTSNPNLYWYRQAAGRGLQLLFYSVGIGQISSEVPQNLSASRPQDRQFILSSKKLLLSDSGFYLCAWQENTGELFFGEGSRLTVL.